A few counts support the clone carrying this TCR beta chain. Its antigen remains unknown. This specimen belongs to a study of beta chain features in type 1 diabetes. The CDR3 totals 15 residues. In germline, CDR1 is LGHNA, CDR2 YSLEER. Trimming removed 0 bases at V and 8 bases at J, with 14 bases between. Study-level points and caveats: TCRB CDR3s from Type 1 diabetes patients were moderately but significantly shorter in all four CD4+ subsets.

What was sequenced were expressed TCRB transcripts, since all of the isolated RNA had been reverse transcribed. Repertoires were generated with immunoSEQ multiplex PCR, while TCRdb's copy carries only in-frame clones and drops some. The data show over 150,000 clones, about 7.9% seen once. The sequenced sample consisted of central memory CD4+ T cells from blood. The clonotype originates from a young man with type 1 diabetes. The chain has TRBV4-3 and TRBJ2-1; D is undetermined. CDR3: CASSQDPTKVHEQFF. For the CDR3, the DNA is TGCGCCAGCAGCCAAGATCCCACAAAAGTCCATGAGCAGTTCTTC.